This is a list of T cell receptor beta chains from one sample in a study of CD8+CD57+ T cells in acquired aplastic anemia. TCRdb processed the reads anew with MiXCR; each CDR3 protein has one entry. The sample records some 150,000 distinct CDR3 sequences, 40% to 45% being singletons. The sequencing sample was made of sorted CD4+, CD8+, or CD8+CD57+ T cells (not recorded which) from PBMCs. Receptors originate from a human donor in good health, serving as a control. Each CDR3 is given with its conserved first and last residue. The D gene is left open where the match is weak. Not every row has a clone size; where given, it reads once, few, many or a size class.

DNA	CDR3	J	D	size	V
TGTGCCACCCAGGGGGACACTGAAGCTTTCTTT	CATQGDTEAFF	TRBJ1-1	TRBD1	few	TRBV24-1
TGCAGCGTTATGGGGACACCGAACACTGAAGCTTTCTTT	CSVMGTPNTEAFF	TRBJ1-1	.	.	TRBV29-1
TGCGCCAGCAGCCAAGATGGGGATAAAGGGGAAAACTATGGCTACACCTTC	CASSQDGDKGENYGYTF	TRBJ1-2	.	.	TRBV4-3
TGTGCCAGCAGTCTTAGCGGGGGCGTGACCCAGTACTTC	CASSLSGGVTQYF	TRBJ2-5	TRBD2	.	TRBV25-1
TGTGCCAGCAGTTCCCCCGCATCACAGGGTTACAACTATGGCTACACCTTC	CASSSPASQGYNYGYTF	TRBJ1-2	.	few	TRBV28
TGTGCCAGCGGGACGGTAGACAGATTGTCCTACGAGCAGTACTTC	CASGTVDRLSYEQYF	TRBJ2-7	.	many	TRBV2
TGTGCCAGCATTTGGACAGCAGGGAACAATCGGCCCCAGCATTTT	CASIWTAGNNRPQHF	TRBJ1-5	.	.	TRBV6-4
TGTGCCAGCAGTACGCTACCGTGGACAGGGAGCTCCTACAATGAGCAGTTCTTC	CASSTLPWTGSSYNEQFF	TRBJ2-1	TRBD1	.	TRBV28
TGTGCCAGCAGCAACGCACCGGACAATGAGCAGTTCTTC	CASSNAPDNEQFF	TRBJ2-1	.	.	TRBV5-4
TGTGCCAGCAGTGAAAGTCCAGATAGCAATCAGCCCCAGCATTTT	CASSESPDSNQPQHF	TRBJ1-5	.	.	TRBV2
TGCGCCAGCAGCCCGGCTCCGGGGGGTCAGACCGGGGAGCTGTTTTTT	CASSPAPGGQTGELFF	TRBJ2-2	TRBD2	many	TRBV5-1
TGCAGTGCCAAAAACGGGACAGTCACTGAAGCTTTCTTT	CSAKNGTVTEAFF	TRBJ1-1	TRBD1	many	TRBV20-1
TGTGCCAGCAACCAGGCGCACACTGAAGCTTTCTTT	CASNQAHTEAFF	TRBJ1-1	.	.	TRBV2
TGCAGTGCTAGTATCGGCGGGACGAATCAGCCCCAGCATTTT	CSASIGGTNQPQHF	TRBJ1-5	.	many	TRBV20-1